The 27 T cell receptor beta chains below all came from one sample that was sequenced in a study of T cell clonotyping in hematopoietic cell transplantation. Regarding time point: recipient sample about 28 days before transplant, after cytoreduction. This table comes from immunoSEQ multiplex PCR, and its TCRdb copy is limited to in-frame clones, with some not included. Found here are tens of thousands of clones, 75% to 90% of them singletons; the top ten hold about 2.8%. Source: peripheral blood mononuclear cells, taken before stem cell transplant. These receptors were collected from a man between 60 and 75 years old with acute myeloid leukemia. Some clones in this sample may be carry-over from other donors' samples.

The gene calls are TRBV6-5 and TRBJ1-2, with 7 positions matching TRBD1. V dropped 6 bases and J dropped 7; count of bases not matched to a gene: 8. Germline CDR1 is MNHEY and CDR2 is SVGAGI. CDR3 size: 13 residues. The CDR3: CASSRDRVGGYTF. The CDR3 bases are TGTGCCAGCAGCCGTGACAGGGTGGGTGGCTACACCTTC.

DNA for the CDR3: TGTGCCAGCAACCTAGGGGGCAGCCAACAGCATTTT. This encodes CASNLGGSQQHF. The V call is TRBV28, the J call TRBJ1-5; 7 nucleotides match TRBD1. The CDR3 loop spans 12 amino acids. Trimming took 7 bases from V and 13 from J; bases not matched to a gene: 10. Germline V CDR1 and CDR2: MDHEN, SYDVKM.

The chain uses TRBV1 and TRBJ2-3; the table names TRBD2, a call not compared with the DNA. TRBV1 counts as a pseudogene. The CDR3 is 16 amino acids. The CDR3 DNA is TGCACCAGCAGCCTTAGCGGGGGGACCCCCACAGATACGCAGTATTTT. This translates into CTSSLSGGTPTDTQYF.

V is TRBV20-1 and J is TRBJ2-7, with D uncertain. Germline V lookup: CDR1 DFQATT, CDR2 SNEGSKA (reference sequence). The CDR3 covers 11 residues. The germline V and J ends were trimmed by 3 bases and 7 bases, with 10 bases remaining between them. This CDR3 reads CSARDVEEQYF. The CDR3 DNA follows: TGCAGTGCTAGGGATGTGGAGGAGCAGTACTTC.

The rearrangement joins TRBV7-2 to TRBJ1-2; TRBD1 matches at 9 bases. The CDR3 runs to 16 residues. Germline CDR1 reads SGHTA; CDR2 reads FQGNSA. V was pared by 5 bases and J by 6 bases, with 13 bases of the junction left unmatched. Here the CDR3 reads CASSPGTGRRGDGYTF. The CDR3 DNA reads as TGTGCCAGCAGCCCGGGGACAGGGAGGCGGGGAGATGGCTACACCTTC.

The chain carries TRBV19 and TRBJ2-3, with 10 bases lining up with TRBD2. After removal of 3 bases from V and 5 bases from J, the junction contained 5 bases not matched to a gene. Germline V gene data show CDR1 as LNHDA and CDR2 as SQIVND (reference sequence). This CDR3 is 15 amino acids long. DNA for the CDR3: TGTGCCAGTAGTATCCTAGCGGGGGATTTAGATACGCAGTATTTT. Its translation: CASSILAGDLDTQYF. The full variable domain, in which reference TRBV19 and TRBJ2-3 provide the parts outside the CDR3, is DGGITQSPKYLFRKEGQNVTLSCEQNLNHDAMYWYRQDPGQGLRLIYYSQIVNDFQKGDIAEGYSVSREKKESFPLTVTSAQKNPTAFYLCASSILAGDLDTQYFGPGTRLTVL.

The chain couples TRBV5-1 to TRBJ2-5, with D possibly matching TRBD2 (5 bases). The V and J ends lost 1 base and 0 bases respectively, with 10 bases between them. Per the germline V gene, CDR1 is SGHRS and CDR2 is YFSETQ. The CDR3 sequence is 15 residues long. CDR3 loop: CASSLRGLNQETQYF. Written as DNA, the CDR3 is TGCGCCAGCAGCTTGAGAGGGCTAAACCAAGAGACCCAGTACTTC.

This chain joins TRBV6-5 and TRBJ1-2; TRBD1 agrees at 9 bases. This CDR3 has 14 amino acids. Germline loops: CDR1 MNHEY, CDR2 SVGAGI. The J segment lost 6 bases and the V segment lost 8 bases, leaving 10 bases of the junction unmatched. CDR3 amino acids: CASLRTGVGNGYTF. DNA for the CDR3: TGTGCCAGCCTACGGACAGGGGTTGGGAATGGCTACACCTTC.

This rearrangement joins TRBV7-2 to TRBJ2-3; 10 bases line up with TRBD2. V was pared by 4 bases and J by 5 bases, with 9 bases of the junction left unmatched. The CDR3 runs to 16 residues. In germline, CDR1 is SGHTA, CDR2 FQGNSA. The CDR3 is CASSSASGGKIDTQYF. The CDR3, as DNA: TGTGCCAGCAGCTCGGCTAGCGGGGGCAAGATAGATACGCAGTATTTT. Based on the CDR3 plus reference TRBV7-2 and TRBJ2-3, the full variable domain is GAGVSQSPSNKVTEKGKDVELRCDPISGHTALYWYRQSLGQGLEFLIYFQGNSAPDKSGLPSDRFSAERTGGSVSTLTIQRTQQEDSAVYLCASSSASGGKIDTQYFGPGTRLTVL.

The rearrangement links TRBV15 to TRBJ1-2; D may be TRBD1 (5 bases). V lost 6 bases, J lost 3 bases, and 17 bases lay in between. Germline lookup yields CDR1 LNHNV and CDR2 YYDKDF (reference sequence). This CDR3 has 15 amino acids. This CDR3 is CATREVSQGHYGYTF. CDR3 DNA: TGTGCCACCAGGGAAGTTTCCCAGGGCCACTATGGCTACACCTTC.

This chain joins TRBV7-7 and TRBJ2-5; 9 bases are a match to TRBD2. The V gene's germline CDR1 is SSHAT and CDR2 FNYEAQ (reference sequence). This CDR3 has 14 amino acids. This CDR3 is CASGLSGGKETQYF. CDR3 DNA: TGTGCTAGCGGACTCAGCGGGGGGAAAGAGACCCAGTACTTC.

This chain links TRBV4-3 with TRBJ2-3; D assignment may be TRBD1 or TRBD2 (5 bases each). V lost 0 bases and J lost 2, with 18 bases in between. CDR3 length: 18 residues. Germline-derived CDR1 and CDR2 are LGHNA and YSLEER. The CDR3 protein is CASSQESAGAAHTDTQYF. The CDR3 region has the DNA TGCGCCAGCAGCCAAGAATCGGCCGGGGCCGCTCACACAGATACGCAGTATTTT.

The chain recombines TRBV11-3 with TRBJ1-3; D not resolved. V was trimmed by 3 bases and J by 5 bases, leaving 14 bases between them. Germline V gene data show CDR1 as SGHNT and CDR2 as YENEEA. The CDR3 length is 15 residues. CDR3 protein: CASSFPPVSRNTIYF. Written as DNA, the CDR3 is TGTGCCAGCAGCTTCCCGCCAGTCAGTAGAAACACCATATATTTT. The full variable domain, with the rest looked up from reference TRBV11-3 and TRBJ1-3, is EAGVVQSPRYKIIEKKQPVAFWCNPISGHNTLYWYLQNLGQGPELLIRYENEEAVDDSQLPKDRFSAERLKGVDSTLKIQPAELGDSAVYLCASSFPPVSRNTIYFGEGSWLTVV.

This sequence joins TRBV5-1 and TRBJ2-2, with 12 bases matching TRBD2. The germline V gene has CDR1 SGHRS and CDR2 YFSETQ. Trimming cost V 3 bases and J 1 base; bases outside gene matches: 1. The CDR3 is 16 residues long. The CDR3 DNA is TGCGCCAGCAGCTCGGGACTAGCGGGGAACACCGGGGAGCTGTTTTTT. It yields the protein CASSSGLAGNTGELFF.

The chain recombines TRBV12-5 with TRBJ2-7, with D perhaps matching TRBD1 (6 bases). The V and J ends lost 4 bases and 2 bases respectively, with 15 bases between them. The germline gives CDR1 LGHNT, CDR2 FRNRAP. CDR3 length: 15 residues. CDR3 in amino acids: CASGSPGTPTYEQYF. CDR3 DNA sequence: TGTGCTAGTGGTTCCCCCGGGACACCAACCTACGAGCAGTACTTC.

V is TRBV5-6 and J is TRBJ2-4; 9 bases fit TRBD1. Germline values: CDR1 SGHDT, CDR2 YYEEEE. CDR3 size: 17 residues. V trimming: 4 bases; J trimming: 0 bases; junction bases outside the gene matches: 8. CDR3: CASSRGQGQLAKNIQYF. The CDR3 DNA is TGTGCCAGCAGCCGGGGACAGGGACAACTAGCCAAAAACATTCAGTACTTC.

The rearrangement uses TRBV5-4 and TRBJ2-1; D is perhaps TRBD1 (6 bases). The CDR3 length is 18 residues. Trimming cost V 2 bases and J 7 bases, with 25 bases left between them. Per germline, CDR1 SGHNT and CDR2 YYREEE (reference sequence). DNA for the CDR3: TGTGCCAGCAGCTTAACCCCTCGTGGATCACAGGGCGGAAATGAGCAGTTCTTC. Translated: CASSLTPRGSQGGNEQFF.

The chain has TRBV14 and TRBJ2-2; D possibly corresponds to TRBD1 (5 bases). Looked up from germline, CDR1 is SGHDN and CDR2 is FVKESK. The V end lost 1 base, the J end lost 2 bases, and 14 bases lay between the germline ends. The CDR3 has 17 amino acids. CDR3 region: CASSQGSPGLNTGELFF. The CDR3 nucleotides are TGTGCCAGCAGCCAAGGCTCACCAGGGCTAAACACCGGGGAGCTGTTTTTT. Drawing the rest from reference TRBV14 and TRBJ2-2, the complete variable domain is EAGVTQFPSHSVIEKGQTVTLRCDPISGHDNLYWYRRVMGKEIKFLLHFVKESKQDESGMPNNRFLAERTGGTYSTLKVQPAELEDSGVYFCASSQGSPGLNTGELFFGEGSRLTVL.

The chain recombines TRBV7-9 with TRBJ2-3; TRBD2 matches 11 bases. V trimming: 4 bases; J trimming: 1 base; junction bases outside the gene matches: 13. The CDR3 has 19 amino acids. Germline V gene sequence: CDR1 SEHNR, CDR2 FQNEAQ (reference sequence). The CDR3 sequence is CASSSRTASGGRRTDTQYF. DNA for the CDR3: TGTGCCAGCAGCTCCCGGACGGCTAGCGGGGGGAGACGCACAGATACGCAGTATTTT.

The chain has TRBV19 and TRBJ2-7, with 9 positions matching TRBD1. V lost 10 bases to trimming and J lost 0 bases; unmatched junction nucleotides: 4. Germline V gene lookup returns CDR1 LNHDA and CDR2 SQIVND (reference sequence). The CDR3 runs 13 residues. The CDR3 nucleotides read TGTGCCACCGGGACAGGGAGCTCCTACGAGCAGTACTTC. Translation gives CATGTGSSYEQYF.

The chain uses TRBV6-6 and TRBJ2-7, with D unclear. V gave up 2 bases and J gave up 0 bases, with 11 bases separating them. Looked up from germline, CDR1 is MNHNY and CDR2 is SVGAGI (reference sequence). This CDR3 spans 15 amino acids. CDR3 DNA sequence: TGTGCCAGCAGTTACATACAGACGAGCTCCTACGAGCAGTACTTC. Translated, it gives CASSYIQTSSYEQYF.

CDR3 in amino acids: CSVEDPVIDGYTF. The CDR3 coding sequence is TGCAGCGTTGAAGACCCGGTGATAGATGGCTACACCTTC. The chain carries TRBV29-1 and TRBJ1-2; D gene unclear. Germline V lookup: CDR1 SQVTM, CDR2 ANQGSEA. The CDR3 totals 13 residues. V was trimmed by 0 bases and J by 6 bases, leaving 11 bases between them.

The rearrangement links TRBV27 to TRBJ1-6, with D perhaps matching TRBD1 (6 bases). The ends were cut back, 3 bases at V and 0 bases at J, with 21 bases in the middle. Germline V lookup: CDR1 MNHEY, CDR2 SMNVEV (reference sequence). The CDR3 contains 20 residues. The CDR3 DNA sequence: TGTGCCAGCAGTTTCAGAGGGGGGGGCGGTCCAGCCTCCTATAATTCACCCCTCCACTTT. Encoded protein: CASSFRGGGGPASYNSPLHF.

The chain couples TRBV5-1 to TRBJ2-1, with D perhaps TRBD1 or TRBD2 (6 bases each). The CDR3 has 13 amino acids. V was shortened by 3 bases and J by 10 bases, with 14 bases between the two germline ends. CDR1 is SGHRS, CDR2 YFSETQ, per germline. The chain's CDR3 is CASSSSRGVEQFF. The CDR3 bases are TGCGCCAGCAGCTCCTCAAGGGGGGTGGAGCAGTTCTTC.

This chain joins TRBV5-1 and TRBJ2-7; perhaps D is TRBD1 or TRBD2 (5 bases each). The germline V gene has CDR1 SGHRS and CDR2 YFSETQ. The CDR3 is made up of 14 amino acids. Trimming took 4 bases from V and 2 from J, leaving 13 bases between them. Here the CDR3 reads CASSRGAPAYEQYF. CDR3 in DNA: TGCGCCAGCAGCAGAGGGGCGCCTGCCTACGAGCAGTACTTC.

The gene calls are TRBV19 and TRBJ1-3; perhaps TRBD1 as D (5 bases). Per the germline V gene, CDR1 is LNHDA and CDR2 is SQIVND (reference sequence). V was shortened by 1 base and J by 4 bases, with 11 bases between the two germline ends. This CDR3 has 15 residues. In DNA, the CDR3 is TGTGCCAGTAGTATAGGACAGTCCGTGGGAAACACCATATATTTT. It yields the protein CASSIGQSVGNTIYF.

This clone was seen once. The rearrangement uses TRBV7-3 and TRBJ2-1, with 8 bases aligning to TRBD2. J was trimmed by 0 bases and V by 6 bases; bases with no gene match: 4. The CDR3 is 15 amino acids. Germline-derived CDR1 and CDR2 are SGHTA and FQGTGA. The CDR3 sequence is CASSERGSSYNEQFF. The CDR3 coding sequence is TGTGCCAGCAGTGAGCGGGGGAGCTCCTACAATGAGCAGTTCTTC.